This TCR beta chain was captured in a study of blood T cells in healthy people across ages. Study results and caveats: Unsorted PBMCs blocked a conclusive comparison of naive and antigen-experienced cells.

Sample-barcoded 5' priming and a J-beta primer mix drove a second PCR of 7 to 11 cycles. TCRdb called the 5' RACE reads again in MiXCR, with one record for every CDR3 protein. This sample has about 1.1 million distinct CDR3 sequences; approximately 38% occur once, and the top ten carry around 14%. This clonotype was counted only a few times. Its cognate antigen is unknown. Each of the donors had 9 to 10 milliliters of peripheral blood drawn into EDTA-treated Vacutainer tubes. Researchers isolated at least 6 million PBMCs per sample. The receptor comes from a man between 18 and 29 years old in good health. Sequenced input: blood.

The CDR3 sequence: CASSPSGERGKNIQYF. In DNA form, the CDR3 reads TGCGCCAGCAGTCCTTCAGGGGAAAGGGGCAAAAACATTCAGTACTTC. The gene calls are TRBV5-1 and TRBJ2-4; D is possibly TRBD1 (6 bases). This CDR3 spans 16 amino acids. Germline V gene sequence: CDR1 SGHRS, CDR2 YFSETQ. V was shortened by 5 bases and J by 3 bases, with 18 bases between the two germline ends. Full variable domain (missing parts from reference TRBV5-1 and TRBJ2-4): KAGVTQTPRYLIKTRGQQVTLSCSPISGHRSVSWYQQTPGQGLQFLFEYFSETQRNKGNFPGRFSGRQFSNSRSEMNVSTLELGDSALYLCASSPSGERGKNIQYFGAGTRLSVL.